The 10 T cell receptor beta chains below come from one sample, sequenced in a study of T cells after yellow fever vaccination. TCRdb reprocessed the 5' RACE reads via MiXCR and lists one record per CDR3 protein. Here the sample spans nearly 350,000 distinct CDR3 sequences, roughly 8.3% being singletons. Here the sequenced sample was PBMCs, taken roughly 45 days after the first yellow fever vaccination. The receptor set was obtained from a man younger than 30 who received the YFV17D yellow fever vaccine.

This clonotype was counted between two and nine times. In DNA, the CDR3 is TGTGCCAGTACCGCGAACAGGGTTTCCTACGAGCAGTACGTC. Translation: CASTANRVSYEQYV. V gene TRBV19 combines with J gene TRBJ2-7; a possible D gene is TRBD1 (6 bases). The CDR3 contains 14 residues. Trimming cost V 7 bases and J 1 base, with 14 bases left between them. Germline lookup yields CDR1 LNHDA and CDR2 SQIVND (reference sequence).

This clonotype showed up many times. The V and J genes are TRBV5-1 and TRBJ2-3; the D is unclear. The germline CDR1 and CDR2 sequences are SGHRS and YFSETQ. V lost 2 bases and J lost 4, with 14 bases in between. This CDR3 has 15 amino acids. The CDR3 here is CASSFLPTVADTQYF. CDR3 bases: TGCGCCAGCAGCTTCCTACCAACGGTGGCAGATACGCAGTATTTT.

This clonotype was recorded at least ten times. The CDR3 DNA reads as TGTGCCAGTAGTCCGACTAGCGGGGACTTCAATGAGCAGTTCTTC. Protein: CASSPTSGDFNEQFF. This rearrangement joins TRBV19 to TRBJ2-1; the match to TRBD2 covers 11 bases. CDR1 and CDR2 from the germline V gene are LNHDA and SQIVND (reference sequence). After removal of 5 bases from V and 6 bases from J, the junction contained 6 bases not matched to a gene. The CDR3 sequence is 15 residues long.

This sequence joins TRBV4-3 and TRBJ1-1; D gene unclear. The CDR3 loop spans 16 amino acids. With 0 bases removed from V and 0 bases from J, the gap between germline ends came to 11 bases. Germline CDR1 LGHNA, CDR2 YSLEER. In DNA form, the CDR3 reads TGCGCCAGCAGCCAAGATCGGGGAAGTATGAACACTGAAGCTTTCTTT. Amino acid sequence: CASSQDRGSMNTEAFF.

This chain joins TRBV6-1 and TRBJ2-2; D might be TRBD1 (5 bases). Germline loops: CDR1 MNHNS, CDR2 SASEGT. V was pared by 3 bases and J by 7 bases, with 12 bases between. The CDR3 contains 14 residues. CDR3 amino acids: CASSESRASGELFF. The CDR3 bases are TGTGCCAGCAGTGAGAGCAGGGCCAGCGGGGAGCTGTTTTTT.

This clonotype was seen more than once but under ten times. The V and J genes are TRBV6-1 and TRBJ2-2; TRBD2 is a possible D gene (5 bases). Trimming left V 8 bases short and J 7 bases short, with 14 bases between. Germline V gene lookup returns CDR1 MNHNS and CDR2 SASEGT. The CDR3 consists of 13 residues. The CDR3 loop reads CASRGNIRGELFF. The CDR3 DNA reads as TGTGCCAGCCGGGGAAACATTCGCGGGGAGCTGTTTTTT.

This clonotype came up a few times. V and J are TRBV7-2 and TRBJ2-7; 8 bases are a match to TRBD2. Germline values: CDR1 SGHTA, CDR2 FQGNSA. The V gene end was trimmed by 5 bases and the J gene end by 5 bases; junction bases not matched to a gene: 17. This CDR3 has 17 residues. CDR3 DNA sequence: TGTGCCAGCAGCCCTGAAGGGGTAGCGGGGCCCCTAGACGAGCAGTACTTC. Translation: CASSPEGVAGPLDEQYF.

This clonotype turned up a few times. V and J are TRBV7-2 and TRBJ2-5, with D tentatively TRBD1 or TRBD2 (5 bases each). V was clipped by 1 base and J by 5 bases, with 14 bases between them. The germline V gene encodes CDR1 SGHTA and CDR2 FQGNSA. CDR3 length equals 15 residues. Written as DNA, the CDR3 is TGTGCCAGCAGCTTAGGGGGGACCGCCGGGGAGACCCAGTACTTC. Its protein is CASSLGGTAGETQYF.

In its sample, this clonotype was seen a few times. V is TRBV7-2 and J is TRBJ1-6, with no clear D. V lost 2 bases and J 0 bases, leaving 8 bases between the germline ends. Germline V gives CDR1 SGHTA, CDR2 FQGNSA. This CDR3 is built from 16 residues. The CDR3 protein is CASSLWPSSYNSPLHF. The DNA of the CDR3 is TGTGCCAGCAGCTTATGGCCGAGCTCCTATAATTCACCCCTCCACTTT.

This clonotype was counted only a few times. The chain combines TRBV5-1 with TRBJ2-2, with a tentative D call TRBD1 (6 bases). The CDR3 runs to 16 residues. Germline V CDR1 and CDR2: SGHRS, YFSETQ. V was shortened by 2 bases and J by 4 bases, with 15 bases between the two germline ends. The DNA of the CDR3 is TGCGCCAGCAGCTTTCCGGGACAAGGGAGCACCGGGGAGCTGTTTTTT. It codes for CASSFPGQGSTGELFF.